The 3 T cell receptor beta chains reported below all come from one sample, sequenced in a study of T cell responses to AZD1222 COVID-19 vaccine. TCRdb keeps only in-frame clones here, not all; method: immunoSEQ multiplex PCR. The data contain 90,000 to 120,000 clones, 70% to 90% of them singletons. The source was peripheral blood, collected 28 days after the second AZD1222 dose. The receptor set was obtained from an adult who received the AZD1222 COVID-19 vaccine.

To note about this clone: Other nucleotide sequences from this sample produce the same CDR3. This chain uses TRBV19 with TRBJ1-2; 7 bases are a match to TRBD1. The CDR3 spans 12 residues. The germline V gene encodes CDR1 LNHDA and CDR2 SQIVND (reference sequence). Trimming removed 5 bases from V and 7 bases from J; junction bases left unmatched: 4. The CDR3 sequence: CASSLQGSGYTF. The CDR3 DNA sequence: TGTGCCAGTAGTTTACAGGGGAGTGGCTACACCTTC.

This chain links TRBV14 with TRBJ1-4; TRBD1 matches at 7 bases. The CDR3 sequence is 15 residues long. The junction had 9 bases not matched to a gene; V was cut back by 3 bases and J by 8 bases. Germline-derived CDR1 and CDR2 are SGHDN and FVKESK. The CDR3 loop reads CASSQRRQGGEKLFF. The CDR3 nucleotides are TGTGCCAGCAGCCAGAGAAGACAGGGAGGCGAAAAACTGTTTTTT.

This chain joins TRBV5-6 and TRBJ2-7; tentative D call: TRBD1 (6 bases). Germline CDR1 reads SGHDT; CDR2 reads YYEEEE. V was shortened by 2 bases and J by 2 bases, with 11 bases between the two germline ends. This CDR3 region has 14 residues. This CDR3 reads CASSFGTPPYEQYF. DNA for the CDR3: TGTGCCAGCAGCTTTGGGACACCTCCCTACGAGCAGTACTTC.